The 15 T cell receptor beta chains in this list originate from one sample, sequenced in a study of cytomegalovirus exposure and HLA in healthy donors. Use of 60 Vbeta and 13 Jbeta primers characterized the PCR. Clones were read by immunoSEQ multiplex PCR, and TCRdb kept only the in-frame ones, dropping some. The sample shows roughly 180,000 clones, more than 70% of them seen only once. Sequencing was done on a sample of PBMCs. These receptors all come from a man aged 30 to 39 in good health and CMV-seronegative.

This chain uses TRBV28 with TRBJ2-6; D gene ambiguous. The germline gives CDR1 MDHEN, CDR2 SYDVKM. Between the trimmed V and J ends, which lost 5 bases and 0 bases, there was a span of 8 bases. The CDR3 covers 15 residues. The CDR3 spells CASSPDGSGANVLTF. CDR3 DNA: TGTGCCAGCAGTCCAGATGGCTCTGGGGCCAACGTCCTGACTTTC.

The table lists this clone with a few counts. The rearrangement uses TRBV5-1 and TRBJ1-1; TRBD1 might be the D (5 bases). Germline V gene data show CDR1 as SGHRS and CDR2 as YFSETQ. The CDR3 runs 13 residues. The V end lost 3 bases, the J end lost 6 bases, and 12 bases lay between the germline ends. CDR3 coding DNA: TGCGCCAGCAGCTCTGGACAATTCCCTGAAGCTTTCTTT. Protein product: CASSSGQFPEAFF. Based on the CDR3 plus reference TRBV5-1 and TRBJ1-1, the full variable domain is KAGVTQTPRYLIKTRGQQVTLSCSPISGHRSVSWYQQTPGQGLQFLFEYFSETQRNKGNFPGRFSGRQFSNSRSEMNVSTLELGDSALYLCASSSGQFPEAFFGQGTRLTVV.

V and J are TRBV27 and TRBJ2-2; 10 bases are shared with TRBD2. This CDR3 has 17 amino acids. V shed 6 bases and J 14 bases; nucleotides not matched to a gene: 21. Germline V gene sequence: CDR1 MNHEY, CDR2 SMNVEV (reference sequence). The CDR3 DNA is TGTGCCAGCAGCCCCCTAGCGGGAGTTTTAAGGGCCTTCAGCCTGTTTTTT. Amino acid sequence: CASSPLAGVLRAFSLFF.

V usage is TRBV5-5 and J usage is TRBJ1-1, with D hard to call. The CDR3 has 13 amino acids. Trimming took off 0 bases at V and 4 bases at J, with 7 bases between the two ends. Per germline, CDR1 SGHKS and CDR2 YYEKEE (reference sequence). The CDR3 DNA sequence: TGTGCCAGCAGCTTGGGACACCCCACTGAAGCTTTCTTT. This gives the protein CASSLGHPTEAFF.

The rearrangement uses TRBV27 and TRBJ2-2, with 7 positions matching TRBD1. Trimming at V came to 5 bases and at J to 0 bases, leaving 9 bases not matched to a gene. Germline V gene data show CDR1 as MNHEY and CDR2 as SMNVEV (reference sequence). The CDR3 runs 17 residues. CDR3: CASSKYPGQPNTGELFF. CDR3 in DNA: TGTGCCAGCAGTAAATATCCGGGACAGCCGAACACCGGGGAGCTGTTTTTT.

This chain links TRBV30 with TRBJ2-7; possibly TRBD1 for D (6 bases). Trimming pared 2 bases from V and 7 bases from J, leaving 15 bases between. The CDR3 has 13 residues. CDR1 is GTSNPN and CDR2 is SVGIG in the germline V gene (reference sequence). The CDR3 DNA is TGTGCCTGGAGTAGTCAGGGGTTTGGTGAGCAGTACTTC. Encoded protein: CAWSSQGFGEQYF.

In this sample, this clone turned up once. This chain links TRBV30 with TRBJ2-7; no clear D gene. The CDR3 covers 14 residues. V lost 4 bases to trimming and J lost 2 bases, with 15 bases between them. The germline CDR1 and CDR2 sequences are GTSNPN and SVGIG (reference sequence). The CDR3 bases are TGTGCCTGGATTGTGTCAGGTCGAACCTACGAGCAGTACTTC. As protein: CAWIVSGRTYEQYF.

Comment on this clone: Other DNA sequences in the same sample also yield this CDR3. The chain employs TRBV6-1 and TRBJ2-7, with D perhaps TRBD2 (6 bases). The ends were cut back, 1 base at V and 2 bases at J, with 12 bases in the middle. The CDR3 contains 15 residues. Germline assignment: CDR1 MNHNS and CDR2 SASEGT. DNA for the CDR3: TGTGCCAGCAGTGAAGGCCGGGAGAGGCCCTACGAGCAGTACTTC. Encoded protein: CASSEGRERPYEQYF.

This clone was detected once. The rearrangement uses TRBV7-3 and TRBJ2-3, with 7 bases that match TRBD2. This CDR3 comprises 16 residues. V shed 2 bases and J 2 bases; nucleotides not matched to a gene: 7. Germline CDR1 reads SGHTA; CDR2 reads FQGTGA. CDR3 region: CASSLQASGDTDTQYF. The CDR3 DNA follows: TGTGCCAGCAGCTTACAGGCTAGCGGTGACACAGATACGCAGTATTTT. Variable domain in full (rest from reference TRBV7-3 and TRBJ2-3): GAGVSQTPSNKVTEKGKYVELRCDPISGHTALYWYRQSLGQGPEFLIYFQGTGAADDSGLPNDRFFAVRPEGSVSTLKIQRTERGDSAVYLCASSLQASGDTDTQYFGPGTRLTVL.

The rearrangement uses TRBV19 and TRBJ1-2, with 8 bases aligning to TRBD1. CDR1 is LNHDA and CDR2 is SQIVND in the germline V gene (reference sequence). The CDR3 loop spans 15 amino acids. V shed 0 bases, J shed 8 bases, and the junction held 8 bases outside the gene matches. The CDR3 loop reads CASSIDPRTGSGYTF. As DNA, the CDR3 is TGTGCCAGTAGTATAGACCCCAGGACAGGGAGCGGCTACACCTTC.

The rearrangement uses TRBV5-8 and TRBJ2-3, with TRBD1 identical over 7 bases. CDR1 and CDR2 from the germline V gene are SGHTS and YDEGEE. The V gene end was trimmed by 4 bases and the J gene end by 1 base; junction bases not matched to a gene: 3. The CDR3 covers 14 residues. Written as DNA, the CDR3 is TGTGCCAGCAGCCGTGGACAGGGCACAGATACGCAGTATTTT. This translates into CASSRGQGTDTQYF.

In this sample, this clone turned up once. This chain joins TRBV7-9 and TRBJ2-1, with no clear D. Germline V gene lookup returns CDR1 SEHNR and CDR2 FQNEAQ (reference sequence). V was shortened by 2 bases and J by 6 bases, with 5 bases between the two germline ends. The CDR3 contains 12 residues. CDR3: CASSLSFNEQFF. The DNA for the CDR3 is TGTGCCAGCAGCTTATCGTTCAATGAGCAGTTCTTC.

The chain recombines TRBV29-1 with TRBJ1-3; D is ambiguous. The CDR3 is made up of 14 amino acids. Germline assignment: CDR1 SQVTM and CDR2 ANQGSEA. V was shortened by 4 bases and J by 0 bases, with 10 bases between the two germline ends. CDR3 bases: TGCAGCGTTGTCGAACAGAGCTCTGGAAACACCATATATTTT. It specifies CSVVEQSSGNTIYF.

This chain links TRBV15 with TRBJ2-7; TRBD2 is a possible D gene (5 bases). The CDR3 has 12 residues. CDR1 is LNHNV and CDR2 is YYDKDF in the germline V gene (reference sequence). V was shortened by 3 bases and J by 3 bases, with 6 bases between the two germline ends. The CDR3 is CATSSGDYEQYF. CDR3 in DNA: TGTGCCACCAGCAGCGGGGACTACGAGCAGTACTTC.

Only one count was recorded for this clone. The rearrangement joins TRBV30 to TRBJ1-6, with 7 bases fitting TRBD1. The CDR3 runs to 13 residues. Germline V gene sequence: CDR1 GTSNPN, CDR2 SVGIG (reference sequence). The V gene end was trimmed by 5 bases and the J gene end by 11 bases; junction bases not matched to a gene: 9. The CDR3 sequence is CAWDDRATTPLHF. The CDR3 coding sequence is TGTGCCTGGGACGACAGGGCTACGACACCCCTCCACTTT.